A single sample is the source of the 5 T cell receptor beta chains below, sequenced in a study of T cell responses to AZD1222 COVID-19 vaccine. TCRdb keeps only in-frame clones here, not all; method: immunoSEQ multiplex PCR. Of 100,000 to 150,000 clones in the sample, roughly 90% were seen once. Sequencing was performed on peripheral blood, taken on day 0 of AZD1222 vaccination. The receptors stem from an adult in good health.

The gene calls are TRBV28 and TRBJ1-2; the D gene is possibly TRBD1 (6 bases). The germline gives CDR1 MDHEN, CDR2 SYDVKM. Trimming removed 5 bases from V and 5 bases from J, with 15 bases in between. The CDR3 is made up of 14 amino acids. This CDR3 reads CASSPRQVHYGYTF. The CDR3 DNA sequence: TGTGCCAGCAGTCCTCGACAGGTGCATTATGGCTACACCTTC.

About this clone itself: The junction differs from germline at one of its ends, possibly a read error. V usage is TRBV2 and J usage is TRBJ1-4; D is ambiguous. CDR3 length: 12 amino acids. Germline lookup yields CDR1 SNHLY and CDR2 FYNNEI. CDR3: CASSEDPTLSLF. CDR3 coding DNA: TGTGCCAGCAGTGAAGACCCGACACTGTCCCTTTTT.

V and J are TRBV18 and TRBJ1-6, with TRBD1 as a possible D gene (5 bases). Deletions cut 1 base from V and 9 bases from J, with 10 bases between. The CDR3 sequence is 14 residues long. Per the germline V gene, CDR1 is KGHSH and CDR2 is LQKENI. This chain's CDR3 is CASSPRGVGSPLHF. CDR3 in DNA: TGTGCCAGCTCACCACGAGGGGTGGGTTCACCCCTCCACTTT.

The chain uses TRBV11-2 and TRBJ2-3; 10 bases map to TRBD2. This CDR3 is 15 amino acids long. Trimming at V came to 7 bases and at J to 6 bases, leaving 10 bases not matched to a gene. In germline, CDR1 is SGHAT, CDR2 FQNNGV. The CDR3 nucleotides are TGTGCCAGCAACCCTCGCGGAGCGGGAGGGGATACGCAGTATTTT. This codes for CASNPRGAGGDTQYF.

The rearrangement uses TRBV14 and TRBJ2-2; the match to TRBD2 covers 8 bases. V lost 2 bases, J lost 3 bases, and 8 bases stayed unmatched. The CDR3 loop spans 17 amino acids. Germline CDR1 and CDR2: SGHDN and FVKESK. In DNA, the CDR3 is TGTGCCAGCAGCCAAACCCCAGCGGGAGTTTACACCGGGGAGCTGTTTTTT. Residues: CASSQTPAGVYTGELFF.